This TCR beta chain was identified during a study of blood T cell repertoires in COVID-19. Turning to the study itself: Whether acute or convalescent, the COVID-19 samples came from the United States, Italy and Spain. PBMCs, B-cell-depleted T cells, or T cells were the source of the cDNA or gDNA that made up the material.

Only in-frame clones appear in the TCRdb table, and some are missing; sequencing was by immunoSEQ multiplex PCR. The top ten clones hold approximately 12% of a sample with roughly 290,000 clones, roughly 90% of them seen once. Per germline, CDR1 SGHTA and CDR2 FQGNSA. The V and J ends lost 7 bases and 7 bases respectively, with 17 bases between them. The CDR3 consists of 14 residues. The sequence came from a woman in her fifties or sixties with acute or convalescent COVID-19. The J gene is TRBJ1-5, the V gene TRBV7-2, with D possibly being TRBD1 (6 bases). The sequenced sample was peripheral blood. The CDR3 bases are TGTGCCAGCACTCTACAGGGTTTCGGGCAGCCCCAGCATTTT. The encoded protein is CASTLQGFGQPQHF. The whole variable domain, filled in from reference TRBV7-2 and TRBJ1-5, reads GAGVSQSPSNKVTEKGKDVELRCDPISGHTALYWYRQSLGQGLEFLIYFQGNSAPDKSGLPSDRFSAERTGGSVSTLTIQRTQQEDSAVYLCASTLQGFGQPQHFGDGTRLSIL.